This T cell receptor (beta chain) was identified during a study of blood T cells in healthy people across ages. Notes on the study in general: What prevented conclusive comparison of naive and antigen-experienced cells was that PBMCs were unsorted.

Donors each provided about 9.5 milliliters of peripheral blood. For the second PCR, which ran for about 6 to 11 cycles, a sample-barcoded 5' primer and a J-beta primer mix were used. Tagging of each cDNA molecule was performed by a template-switch adaptor with 12 random nucleotides. TCRdb called the 5' RACE reads again in MiXCR, with one record for every CDR3 protein. This sample has 780,000 or so distinct CDR3 sequences; about 55% occur once, and the top ten carry approximately 40%. Details on this clonotype: Its antigen is currently unknown.

The V gene's germline CDR1 is ENHRY and CDR2 SYGVKD. The V gene lost 8 bases and the J gene lost 4 bases, with 10 bases spanning the gap. CDR3 length: 12 amino acids. The TCR comes from an elderly man in good health. The chain carries TRBV10-3 and TRBJ2-3; the D is unclear. The material sequenced was blood. In DNA, the CDR3 is TGTGCCATCGCCACGGCGGCAGATACGCAGTATTTT. Translation: CAIATAADTQYF.